This T cell receptor beta chain came from a study of cytotoxic CD8 clonotypes in ibrutinib-treated CLL. Trimming shortened V by 6 bases and J by 6 bases, and 18 bases separated the two germline ends. This CDR3 is 13 amino acids long. Germline CDR1 and CDR2: SQVTM and ANQGSEA. This clone came up a few times. No antigen is known for it. Study-wide points: Upon ibrutinib response clonality rose, and upon progression it fell back toward baseline.

Produced via immunoSEQ multiplex PCR; TCRdb's table is partial and in-frame only. The repertoire holds about 24,000 clones, with approximately 80% as singletons. This specimen consisted of PBMCs, obtained before ibrutinib treatment. This chain connects TRBV29-1 to TRBJ2-7, with D maybe TRBD2 (5 bases). The clonotype originates from a human donor with chronic lymphocytic leukemia. The DNA for the CDR3 is TGCAGCGTCTCGCATCTGGGCGGAGGCGAGCAGTACTTC. It codes for CSVSHLGGGEQYF.